This section outlines one TCR beta chain sequence together with its context. Repertoires were generated with immunoSEQ multiplex PCR, while TCRdb's copy carries only in-frame clones and drops some. This repertoire shows 60,000 to 75,000 clones, roughly 89% found once; its top ten account for roughly 6%. The data were taken from a study of control samples from healthy donors and cancer patients. From germline, CDR1 is SNHLY and CDR2 FYNNEI. Trimming cost V 6 bases and J 2 bases, with 23 bases left between them. This CDR3 is built from 19 residues. Sequencing was performed on PBMCs. This receptor was obtained from a man in his sixties with colorectal cancer. The chain carries TRBV2 and TRBJ2-6; D might be TRBD2 (6 bases). The CDR3 region has the DNA TGTGCCAGCAGGACAAGCACCGGAGGGGCCCCCCCTGGGGCCAACGTCCTGACTTTC. Its translation is CASRTSTGGAPPGANVLTF.